This entry describes one T cell receptor (beta chain). TCRdb keeps only in-frame clones here, not all; method: immunoSEQ multiplex PCR. Of roughly 16,000 clones listed, around four fifths are singletons. The data are from a study of OX40 agonist ivuxolimab in advanced cancers. In the study overall: The drug used for patients, ivuxolimab, was an agonistic anti-OX40 (CD134) antibody.

Germline CDR1 and CDR2: SGDLS and YYNGEE. V was clipped by 4 bases and J by 4 bases, with 15 bases between them. This CDR3 region has 14 residues. The chain carries TRBV9 and TRBJ2-7; tentatively, D is TRBD1 (6 bases). The input for sequencing was CD4+ or CD8+ T cells sorted from blood, taken in a trial of the OX40 agonist ivuxolimab. This clonotype was obtained from an adult with an advanced solid tumor such as melanoma, head and neck, liver or kidney cancer. CDR3 loop: CASSPEGTTYEQYF. CDR3 in DNA: TGTGCCAGCAGCCCAGAAGGGACAACTTACGAGCAGTACTTC.